This T cell receptor (beta chain) emerged from a study of response to subunit inactivated influenza vaccine. Study conclusions and caveats: The authors suggested that every seasonal influenza vaccination recruits few new T cells.

This clonotype was detected many times. Its target is unknown. A single record per CDR3 protein comes from TCRdb applying MiXCR to the RT-PCR reads. The repertoire has 500,000 to 600,000 distinct CDR3 sequences, roughly 13% of them found once; the top ten carry about an eighth. The source was PBMCs from blood, collected roughly 45 days after vaccination. The clonotype comes from a middle-aged man who received an inactivated influenza vaccine.

The CDR3 DNA is TGCGCCAGCAGCACGGGACAGGGGGGCATAGAGCAGTACTTC. This encodes CASSTGQGGIEQYF. The chain couples TRBV5-1 to TRBJ2-7; TRBD1 aligns across 11 bases. This CDR3 is 14 amino acids long. With 4 bases clipped from V and 7 bases from J, the junction kept 7 bases outside the gene matches. The V gene's germline CDR1 is SGHRS and CDR2 YFSETQ. The whole variable domain, remainder taken from reference TRBV5-1 and TRBJ2-7, is KAGVTQTPRYLIKTRGQQVTLSCSPISGHRSVSWYQQTPGQGLQFLFEYFSETQRNKGNFPGRFSGRQFSNSRSEMNVSTLELGDSALYLCASSTGQGGIEQYFGPGTRLTVT.